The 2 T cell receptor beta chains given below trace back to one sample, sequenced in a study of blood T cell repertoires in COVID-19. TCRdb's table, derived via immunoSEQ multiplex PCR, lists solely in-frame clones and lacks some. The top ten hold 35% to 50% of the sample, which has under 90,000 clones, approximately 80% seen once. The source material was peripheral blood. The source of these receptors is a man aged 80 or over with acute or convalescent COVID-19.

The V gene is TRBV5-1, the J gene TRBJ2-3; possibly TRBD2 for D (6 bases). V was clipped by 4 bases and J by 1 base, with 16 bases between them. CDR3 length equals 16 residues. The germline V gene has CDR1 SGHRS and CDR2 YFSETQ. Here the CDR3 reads CASSGGTFPGTDTQYF. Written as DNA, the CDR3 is TGCGCCAGCAGCGGGGGGACTTTTCCTGGCACAGATACGCAGTATTTT.

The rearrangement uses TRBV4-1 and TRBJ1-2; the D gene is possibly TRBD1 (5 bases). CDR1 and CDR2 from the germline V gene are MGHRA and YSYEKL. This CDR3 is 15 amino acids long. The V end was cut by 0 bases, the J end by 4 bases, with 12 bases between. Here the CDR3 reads CASSQDSRGLYGYTF. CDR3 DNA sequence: TGCGCCAGCAGCCAAGATTCTAGGGGACTCTATGGCTACACCTTC.